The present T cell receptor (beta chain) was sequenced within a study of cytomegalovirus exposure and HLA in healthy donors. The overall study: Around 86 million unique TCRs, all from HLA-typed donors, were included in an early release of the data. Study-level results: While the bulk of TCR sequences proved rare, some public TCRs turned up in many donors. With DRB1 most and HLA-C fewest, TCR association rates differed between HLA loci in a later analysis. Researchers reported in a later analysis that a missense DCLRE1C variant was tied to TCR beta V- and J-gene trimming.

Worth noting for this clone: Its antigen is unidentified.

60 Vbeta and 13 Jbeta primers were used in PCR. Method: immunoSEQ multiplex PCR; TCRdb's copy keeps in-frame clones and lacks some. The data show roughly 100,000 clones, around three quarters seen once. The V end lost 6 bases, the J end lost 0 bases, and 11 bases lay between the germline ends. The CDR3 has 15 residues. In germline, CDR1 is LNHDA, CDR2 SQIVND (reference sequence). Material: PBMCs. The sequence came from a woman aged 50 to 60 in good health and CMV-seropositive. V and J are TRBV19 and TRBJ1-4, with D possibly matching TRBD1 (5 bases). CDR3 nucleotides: TGTGCCAGTAGGACAGTTTCTGCAACTAATGAAAAACTGTTTTTT. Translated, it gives CASRTVSATNEKLFF.